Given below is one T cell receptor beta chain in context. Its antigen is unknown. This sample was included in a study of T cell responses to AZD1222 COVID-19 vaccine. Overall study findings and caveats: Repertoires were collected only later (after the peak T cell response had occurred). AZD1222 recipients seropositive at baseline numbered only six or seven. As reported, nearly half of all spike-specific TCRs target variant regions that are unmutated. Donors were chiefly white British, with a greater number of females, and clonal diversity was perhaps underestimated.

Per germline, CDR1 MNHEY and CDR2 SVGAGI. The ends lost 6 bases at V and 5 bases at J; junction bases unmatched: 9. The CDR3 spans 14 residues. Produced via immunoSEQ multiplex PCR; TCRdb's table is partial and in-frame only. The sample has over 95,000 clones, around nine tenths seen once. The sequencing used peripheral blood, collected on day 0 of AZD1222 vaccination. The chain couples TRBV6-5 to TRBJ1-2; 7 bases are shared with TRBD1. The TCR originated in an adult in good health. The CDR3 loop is CASSGQRGPYGYTF. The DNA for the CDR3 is TGTGCCAGCAGCGGGCAAAGGGGGCCTTATGGCTACACCTTC.